These 25 T cell receptor beta chains were sequenced from one sample in a study of blood T cells in healthy people across ages. The use of a sample-barcoded 5' primer and a J-beta primer mix characterized a second PCR of 7 to 11 cycles. TCRdb reanalysed the 5' RACE reads using MiXCR and keeps one entry per CDR3 protein. The sample holds 800,000 or so distinct CDR3 sequences, around 45% seen once. The source material was blood. These receptors originate from a man older than 75 in good health.

The chain has TRBV20-1 and TRBJ2-1; 9 positions agree with TRBD2. CDR1 DFQATT and CDR2 SNEGSKA come from the germline V gene (reference sequence). The CDR3 runs to 16 residues. Trimming at V came to 6 bases and at J to 5 bases, leaving 14 bases not matched to a gene. CDR3 bases: TGCAGTGCCGGGAGAATTAGCGGGAGTTGGGACAATGAGCAGTTCTTC. It specifies CSAGRISGSWDNEQFF.

The sample holds a few counts of this clonotype. This CDR3 is CATGGARANVLTF. CDR3 bases: TGTGCCACCGGAGGGGCCCGGGCCAACGTCCTGACTTTC. The chain is built from TRBV7-2 and TRBJ2-6, with D perhaps matching TRBD2 (6 bases). The CDR3 is 13 residues long. Germline lookup yields CDR1 SGHTA and CDR2 FQGNSA. V was pared by 10 bases and J by 5 bases, with 12 bases between.

Concerning this clonotype itself: One junction end disagrees with the germline gene, perhaps due to a read error. J is TRBJ1-1 and V is TRBV19, with 9 positions matching TRBD1. Per germline, CDR1 LNHDA and CDR2 SQIVND (reference sequence). This CDR3 spans 15 amino acids. CDR3 residues: CASSTHRGRNTEAFF. CDR3 in DNA: TGTGCCAGTAGTACTCACAGGGGGCGGAACACCGAAGCTTTCTTT.

The V and J genes are TRBV7-2 and TRBJ2-7; D is possibly TRBD2 (7 bases). Trimming left V 2 bases short and J 0 bases short, with 17 bases between. The length of the CDR3 is 17 residues. Germline V gives CDR1 SGHTA, CDR2 FQGNSA. The CDR3 loop is CASSLYTAGASSYEQYF. CDR3 nucleotides: TGTGCCAGCAGCTTATATACCGCGGGGGCTAGCTCCTACGAGCAGTACTTC.

The chain links TRBV12-3 or TRBV12-4 to TRBJ2-3, with 8 bases that match TRBD2. J lost 4 bases, V lost 2 bases, and 5 bases had no gene match. The length of the CDR3 is 15 residues. The CDR3 coding sequence is TGTGCCAGCAGTTTACTCGGGAGGGCCGCAGATACGCAGTATTTT. This encodes CASSLLGRAADTQYF.

This sequence joins TRBV7-9 and TRBJ2-3, with D maybe TRBD2 (6 bases). The V and J ends lost 6 bases and 1 base respectively, with 11 bases between them. Germline-derived CDR1 and CDR2 are SEHNR and FQNEAQ (reference sequence). CDR3 length equals 14 residues. The CDR3 DNA follows: TGTGCCAGCAGGCCGGGAGATGGCACAGATACGCAGTATTTT. This sequence encodes CASRPGDGTDTQYF.

Points on this clonotype: A much bigger clone sits one base away, suggesting this may be a read error. The V gene is TRBV28, the J gene TRBJ2-1, with 11 bases that match TRBD2. Germline CDR1 MDHEN, CDR2 SYDVKM. The CDR3 has 14 residues. The J segment lost 8 bases and the V segment lost 5 bases, leaving 5 bases of the junction unmatched. CDR3 DNA: TGTGCCAGCAGTGTAGCGGGAGGGTCACATGAGCAGTTCTTC. Protein product: CASSVAGGSHEQFF.

V usage is TRBV20-1 and J usage is TRBJ1-5; tentatively, D is TRBD1 (6 bases). Germline lookup yields CDR1 DFQATT and CDR2 SNEGSKA (reference sequence). With 6 bases removed from V and 7 bases from J, the gap between germline ends came to 25 bases. The CDR3 runs 16 residues. CDR3 region: CSAPSQGSMEGQPQHF. CDR3 coding DNA: TGCAGTGCCCCCAGTCAGGGGAGTATGGAAGGGCAGCCCCAGCATTTT.

This CDR3 is CSARIELAKNIQYF. DNA for the CDR3: TGCAGTGCTAGAATAGAACTAGCCAAAAACATTCAGTACTTC. This rearrangement joins TRBV20-1 to TRBJ2-4; D not certain. The V and J ends lost 2 bases and 0 bases respectively, with 8 bases between them. CDR1 and CDR2 from the germline V gene are DFQATT and SNEGSKA (reference sequence). The length of the CDR3 is 14 residues.

This clonotype was seen a handful of times. Being one base from a much bigger clone, this may be a read error. The chain recombines TRBV2 with TRBJ2-5; D is ambiguous. Trimming cost V 5 bases and J 11 bases, with 18 bases left between them. CDR1 and CDR2 (germline): SNHLY, FYNNEI. The CDR3 contains 13 residues. The CDR3 sequence: CASSPSLGNEQYF. Written as DNA, the CDR3 is TGTGCCAGCAGTCCTTCACTTGGCAATGAGCAGTACTTC.

This clonotype was detected only a few times. In DNA form, the CDR3 reads TGCGCCAGCAGCTTGGTTACGGGACTATCCACAGATACGCAGTATTTT. Translating gives CASSLVTGLSTDTQYF. The chain joins TRBV5-1 to TRBJ2-3; TRBD2 agrees at 7 bases. J gave up 2 bases and V 0 bases, and 6 bases lay outside the gene matches. The CDR3 runs 16 residues. In germline, CDR1 is SGHRS, CDR2 YFSETQ.

As regards this clonotype: Germline and junction disagree at one end, which may indicate a read error. The V and J genes are TRBV2 and TRBJ2-6; D perhaps matches TRBD1 (5 bases). This CDR3 contains 15 residues. Germline V gene sequence: CDR1 SNHLY, CDR2 FYNNEI. DNA for the CDR3: TGTGCCAGCAGTGATTTGGGGCTTGGGTCCAACGTCCTGACTTTC. It translates to CASSDLGLGSNVLTF.

This clonotype was seen a handful of times. This chain connects TRBV6-4 to TRBJ2-3; 11 bases agree with TRBD2. V shed 6 bases and J 5 bases; nucleotides not matched to a gene: 7. This CDR3 comprises 15 residues. The germline V gene encodes CDR1 MRHNA and CDR2 SNTAGT. This CDR3 reads CASSPLAGGGDTQYF. DNA of the CDR3: TGTGCCAGCAGCCCCCTAGCGGGAGGTGGAGATACGCAGTATTTT.

This clonotype was seen just once. The genes are TRBV7-8 and TRBJ1-5; 7 nucleotides align to TRBD1. Germline V gene data show CDR1 as SGHVS and CDR2 as FQNEAQ. The J segment lost 5 bases and the V segment lost 1 base, leaving 11 bases of the junction unmatched. The CDR3 is 17 residues long. CDR3 sequence reads: CASSLEGERGQDQPQHF. CDR3 nucleotides: TGTGCCAGCAGCTTAGAGGGAGAGAGGGGGCAGGATCAGCCCCAGCATTTT.

This chain uses TRBV2 with TRBJ2-5; D remains unclear. Trimming cost V 4 bases and J 2 bases, with 14 bases left between them. The germline V gene encodes CDR1 SNHLY and CDR2 FYNNEI. CDR3 size: 15 residues. CDR3 region: CASSGIFAAQETQYF. DNA for the CDR3: TGTGCCAGCAGTGGAATCTTTGCGGCACAAGAGACCCAGTACTTC.

The chain combines TRBV6-2 or TRBV6-3 with TRBJ2-7, with D perhaps assigned TRBD1 or TRBD2 (5 bases each). This CDR3 is 15 amino acids long. V dropped 0 bases and J dropped 7 bases, with 16 bases sitting between them. Looked up from germline, CDR1 is MNHEY and CDR2 is SVGEGT. CDR3: CASSYSSGPPAEQYF. The DNA of the CDR3 is TGTGCCAGCAGTTACTCCTCGGGACCCCCGGCGGAGCAGTACTTC.

The rearrangement uses TRBV10-3 and TRBJ2-1; D may be TRBD2 (6 bases). The CDR3 has 13 amino acids. Trimming shortened V by 0 bases and J by 7 bases, and 7 bases separated the two germline ends. Germline V gene lookup returns CDR1 ENHRY and CDR2 SYGVKD. The CDR3 coding sequence is TGTGCCATCAGTGAGTCGAGCGGGAATGAGCAGTTCTTC. This codes for CAISESSGNEQFF.

This clonotype showed up just a few times. The V gene is TRBV28, the J gene TRBJ2-1, with 10 bases that match TRBD1. The junction had 11 bases not matched to a gene; V was cut back by 8 bases and J by 7 bases. The germline gives CDR1 MDHEN, CDR2 SYDVKM. There are 15 residues in the CDR3. CDR3 amino acids: CASQRTGGVMNEQFF. CDR3 sequence (DNA): TGTGCCAGCCAACGGACAGGGGGTGTTATGAATGAGCAGTTCTTC.

This clonotype was seen at least ten times. This chain connects TRBV2 to TRBJ2-3; no clear D. CDR3 length: 15 amino acids. CDR1 is SNHLY, CDR2 FYNNEI, per germline. The V end was cut by 5 bases, the J end by 0 bases, with 12 bases between. CDR3 bases: TGTGCCAGCAGTTGGACGGGTCCCAGCACAGATACGCAGTATTTT. Translated: CASSWTGPSTDTQYF.

This clonotype has a count of ten or more. V and J are TRBV3-1 and TRBJ2-1; D remains unclear. The V end was cut by 4 bases, the J end by 7 bases, with 14 bases between. The germline V gene encodes CDR1 LGHDT and CDR2 YNNKEL (reference sequence). The CDR3 spans 14 residues. The CDR3 loop is CASSPPRTRNEQFF. The CDR3 bases are TGTGCCAGCAGCCCTCCCAGGACCCGGAATGAGCAGTTCTTC.

This clonotype has just one count. CDR3 sequence reads: CSARPLWEVAKNIQYF. CDR3 DNA sequence: TGCAGTGCTAGACCTCTATGGGAGGTAGCCAAAAACATTCAGTACTTC. The rearrangement joins TRBV20-1 to TRBJ2-4; possible D gene TRBD2, 6 bases. V was trimmed by 2 bases and J by 0 bases, leaving 14 bases between them. Germline CDR1 reads DFQATT; CDR2 reads SNEGSKA (reference sequence). The CDR3 has 16 residues.

The chain combines TRBV5-1 with TRBJ2-3; D is perhaps TRBD1 or TRBD2 (5 bases each). Germline V gene lookup returns CDR1 SGHRS and CDR2 YFSETQ. This CDR3 contains 16 residues. V shed 0 bases and J shed 6 bases, with 17 bases lying between them. CDR3 region: CASSLASRGDLDTQYF. DNA of the CDR3: TGCGCCAGCAGCTTGGCATCCCGAGGGGATTTGGATACGCAGTATTTT.

This clonotype was recorded a few times. This chain connects TRBV6-5 to TRBJ2-1; TRBD2 matches 10 bases. This CDR3 has 15 residues. Looked up from germline, CDR1 is MNHEY and CDR2 is SVGAGI. The V and J ends lost 5 bases and 13 bases, in that order; junction bases with no gene match: 14. The CDR3 DNA reads TGTGCCAGCAGTGCTGGGCTAGCGGGAGTGGACCGTCAGTTCTTC. This codes for CASSAGLAGVDRQFF.

The chain employs TRBV6-5 and TRBJ2-4, with a tentative D call TRBD1 (5 bases). The DNA end is more similar to TRBJ2-7, so the J call may be wrong. CDR1 MNHEY and CDR2 SVGAGI come from the germline V gene. The CDR3 loop spans 14 amino acids. The CDR3 region is CASSDSRAAYEQYF. The CDR3 nucleotides are TGTGCCAGCAGTGACAGTAGGGCAGCCTACGAGCAGTACTTC.

This clonotype was seen only a few times. This rearrangement joins TRBV12-3 or TRBV12-4 to TRBJ2-5; 11 nucleotides align to TRBD1. The V and J ends lost 6 bases and 2 bases, in that order; junction bases with no gene match: 5. The CDR3 has 15 residues. The CDR3: CASSPDRGPQETQYF. The CDR3 DNA sequence: TGTGCCAGCAGCCCGGACAGGGGGCCTCAAGAGACCCAGTACTTC.